These T cell receptor beta chains were read from a single sample in a study of Ad26.COV2.S vaccination and SARS-CoV-2 variants. Measured with immunoSEQ multiplex PCR; TCRdb has only the in-frame clones, and not every one. The table shows some 190,000 clones, with around nine tenths occurring only once. The specimen was peripheral blood, collected after recovery from COVID-19. The receptors shown here come from a human donor who had recovered from COVID-19. The CDR3 runs from the conserved cysteine through the conserved F or W. The D gene is left open where the match is weak. Clone size is shown for a subset of rows, as once, few, many or a class of expanded clone.

>TRBJ1-3|TRBV10-3|NA|NA
CAISDASRDAIRTSGNTIYF
TGTGCCATCAGTGACGCGTCCCGGGACGCCATAAGAACGTCAGGAAACACCATATATTTT
>TRBJ2-1|TRBV11-2|TRBD1|NA
CASSSGFGTVNNEQFF
TGTGCCAGCAGCTCCGGTTTTGGGACAGTCAACAATGAGCAGTTCTTC
>TRBJ1-1|TRBV2|NA|once
CASRGMGSTEAFF
TGTGCCAGCAGGGGGATGGGGAGCACTGAAGCTTTCTTT
>TRBJ2-2|TRBV7-3|NA|NA
CASSPDSANTGELFF
TGTGCCAGCAGCCCGGACAGCGCGAACACCGGGGAGCTGTTTTTT
>TRBJ1-3|TRBV7-9|TRBD1|NA
CASSLGDSRGGNTIYF
TGTGCCAGCAGCTTAGGGGACAGCCGTGGGGGAAACACCATATATTTT
>TRBJ2-7|TRBV5-6|NA|NA
CASSPERAAIPYEQYF
TGTGCCAGCAGCCCCGAGAGAGCGGCGATTCCCTACGAGCAGTACTTC
>TRBJ1-5|TRBV6-5|NA|NA
CASSPINQPQHF
TGTGCCAGCAGTCCAATCAATCAGCCCCAGCATTTT
>TRBJ2-1|TRBV28|TRBD2|NA
CASSRPGGYNEQFF
TGTGCCAGCAGTCGTCCGGGGGGCTACAATGAGCAGTTCTTC
>TRBJ1-2|TRBV18|NA|NA
CASSPRSGLSNYGYTF
TGTGCCAGCTCACCAAGGTCGGGGCTTTCTAACTATGGCTACACCTTC
>TRBJ2-2|TRBV15|NA|NA
CATSGMTSYTGELFF
TGTGCCACCAGCGGGATGACTAGTTACACCGGGGAGCTGTTTTTT
>TRBJ1-5|TRBV2|NA|NA
CASGGQIYSNQPQHF
TGTGCCAGCGGCGGACAGATTTATAGCAATCAGCCCCAGCATTTT
>TRBJ2-3|TRBV18|TRBD2|NA
CASSALAGGGNTQYF
TGTGCCAGCTCGGCTCTAGCGGGAGGCGGGAATACGCAGTATTTT
>TRBJ2-1|TRBV7-3|TRBD2|NA
CASSTTSGRGNEQFF
TGTGCCAGCAGCACGACTAGCGGGAGGGGAAATGAGCAGTTCTTC
>TRBJ2-7|TRBV5-8|NA|NA
CASSSIYEQYF
TGTGCCAGCAGCTCAATCTACGAGCAGTACTTC
>TRBJ2-2|TRBV11-1|TRBD1|NA
CASSLDRGTGELFF
TGTGCCAGCAGCCTTGACAGGGGAACCGGGGAGCTGTTTTTT
>TRBJ1-5|TRBV7-9|NA|few
CASSLEGFSQPQHF
TGTGCCAGCAGCTTAGAGGGGTTTAGTCAGCCCCAGCATTTT
>TRBJ2-7|TRBV12-3/TRBV12-4|NA|NA
CAIGTGRREQYF
TGTGCCATCGGGACTGGGCGGAGGGAGCAGTACTTC
>TRBJ2-4|TRBV19|NA|once
CASSVETNKNIQYF
TGTGCCAGTAGTGTAGAGACTAACAAAAACATTCAGTACTTC
>TRBJ2-7|TRBV4-1|TRBD2|few
CASSQENGGGYEQYF
TGCGCCAGCAGCCAAGAAAACGGGGGGGGATACGAGCAGTACTTC
>TRBJ2-3|TRBV29-1|NA|NA
CSVKGVTRDTQYF
TGCAGCGTTAAGGGAGTTACGAGAGATACGCAGTATTTT
>TRBJ2-1|TRBV18|NA|NA
CASRKDSSSYNEQFF
TGTGCCAGCCGAAAGGACTCGAGCTCCTACAATGAGCAGTTCTTC
>TRBJ2-1|TRBV9|TRBD1|NA
CASSAGQGDEQFF
TGTGCCAGCAGCGCGGGACAGGGGGATGAGCAGTTCTTC
>TRBJ2-4|TRBV2|NA|NA
CASSDEDFIAKNIQYF
TGTGCCAGCAGTGATGAGGATTTTATAGCCAAAAACATTCAGTACTTC
>TRBJ2-7|TRBV11-2|NA|NA
CASSSGRSYRGEQYF
TGTGCCAGCAGCTCCGGACGGAGCTATAGGGGCGAGCAGTACTTC
>TRBJ2-3|TRBV7-6|TRBD2|NA
CASSRTSGADTQYF
TGTGCCAGCAGCCGGACTAGCGGGGCAGATACGCAGTATTTT
>TRBJ2-6|TRBV6-4|NA|NA
CASSDSNTNSGANVLTF
TGTGCCAGCAGTGACTCGAACACTAACTCTGGGGCCAACGTCCTGACTTTC
>TRBJ1-6|TRBV19|NA|NA
CASSHRPRGSSYNSPLHF
TGTGCCAGTAGTCATCGGCCGAGGGGATCGTCCTATAATTCACCCCTCCACTTT
>TRBJ1-5|TRBV28|NA|NA
CASSPLVSNQPQHF
TGTGCCAGCAGTCCCTTAGTTAGCAATCAGCCCCAGCATTTT
>TRBJ1-2|TRBV29-1|NA|NA
CSVGSLGQPYYGYTF
TGCAGCGTTGGTTCCCTCGGACAGCCGTACTATGGCTACACCTTC
>TRBJ1-5|TRBV19|TRBD1|NA
CASSSPGTGGNQPQHF
TGTGCCAGTAGTAGTCCCGGGACAGGGGGCAATCAGCCCCAGCATTTT
>TRBJ2-3|TRBV11-2|NA|NA
CASSASPDTQYF
TGTGCCAGCAGCGCAAGTCCGGATACGCAGTATTTT
>TRBJ1-2|TRBV7-8|TRBD1|NA
CASSQDRGYGYTF
TGTGCCAGCAGCCAGGACAGGGGCTATGGCTACACCTTC
>TRBJ2-1|TRBV6-1|TRBD2|NA
CASSDSAGGYNEQFF
TGTGCCAGCAGTGATTCAGCGGGGGGATACAATGAGCAGTTCTTC
>TRBJ1-2|TRBV12-1|NA|NA
CASPVRSYGYTF
TGTGCCAGCCCGGTCAGAAGCTATGGCTACACCTTC
>TRBJ1-1|TRBV28|TRBD1|NA
CASSSLGQVNTEAFF
TGTGCCAGCAGTTCCCTCGGACAGGTTAACACTGAAGCTTTCTTT
>TRBJ2-1|TRBV13|TRBD2|NA
CASSPQGLAGGDYNEQFF
TGTGCCAGCAGCCCCCAGGGACTAGCGGGGGGGGATTACAATGAGCAGTTCTTC
>TRBJ1-5|TRBV25-1|NA|NA
CASSESDGANQPQHF
TGTGCCAGCAGTGAATCCGACGGGGCCAATCAGCCCCAGCATTTT
>TRBJ1-6|TRBV6-5|NA|NA
CASRREMGNSPLHF
TGTGCCAGCAGGAGAGAGATGGGTAATTCACCCCTCCACTTT
>TRBJ1-1|TRBV2|NA|NA
CASITDVQTEAFF
TGTGCCAGCATAACCGACGTACAAACTGAAGCTTTCTTT